The 18 T cell receptor beta chains listed next were all sequenced from one sample in a study of control samples from healthy donors and cancer patients. Profiling relied on immunoSEQ multiplex PCR, and the TCRdb table lists in-frame clones only, not all of them. Of about 89,000 clones in the sample, about 84% were seen once. The sample was blood. The receptors stem from a woman aged 40-49 years in good health.

The rearrangement links TRBV4-2 to TRBJ2-2; 15 bases agree with TRBD2. The V segment lost 0 bases and the J segment 5 bases; nucleotides outside the gene matches: 7. Germline lookup yields CDR1 LGHNA and CDR2 YNFKEQ. The CDR3 runs 19 residues. The CDR3 DNA is TGTGCCAGCAGCCAAGAAGGGACTAGCGGGGGGAGAGGGACCGGGGAGCTGTTTTTT. Its protein is CASSQEGTSGGRGTGELFF.

The rearrangement uses TRBV18 and TRBJ2-7; 9 bases map to TRBD2. CDR1 and CDR2 (germline): KGHSH, LQKENI. V shed 5 bases and J 1 base; nucleotides not matched to a gene: 6. The CDR3 extends over 15 amino acids. CDR3 residues: CASSGGTSPSYEQYF. The CDR3 nucleotides read TGTGCCAGCTCAGGCGGGACTAGCCCTTCCTACGAGCAGTACTTC.

This chain connects TRBV13 to TRBJ2-1; tentatively, D is TRBD2 (6 bases). CDR1 and CDR2 (germline): PRHDT, FYEKMQ (reference sequence). V was shortened by 5 bases and J by 9 bases, with 17 bases between the two germline ends. CDR3 length: 14 residues. The CDR3 region is CASSRGRDLSEQFF. The DNA of the CDR3 is TGTGCCAGCAGCAGAGGCAGGGACTTAAGTGAGCAGTTCTTC.

The rearrangement uses TRBV9 and TRBJ2-2, with unresolved D. The CDR3 totals 14 residues. Looked up from germline, CDR1 is SGDLS and CDR2 is YYNGEE. V shed 6 bases and J shed 7 bases, with 16 bases lying between them. The CDR3 region is CASNLVGFGGELFF. The CDR3 DNA is TGTGCCAGCAACCTAGTGGGTTTCGGCGGGGAGCTGTTTTTT.

This chain uses TRBV16 with TRBJ1-2; 10 bases align to TRBD1. Germline V gene data show CDR1 as KGHSY and CDR2 as FQNENV. Trimming at V came to 0 bases and at J to 5 bases, leaving 6 bases not matched to a gene. CDR3 size: 16 residues. The CDR3 sequence is CASSQSRGTGAYGYTF. CDR3 coding DNA: TGTGCCAGCAGCCAATCGAGGGGGACAGGGGCTTATGGCTACACCTTC. The full variable domain, in which reference TRBV16 and TRBJ1-2 provide the parts outside the CDR3, is GEEVAQTPKHLVRGEGQKAKLYCAPIKGHSYVFWYQQVLKNEFKFLISFQNENVFDETGMPKERFSAKCLPNSPCSLEIQATKLEDSAVYFCASSQSRGTGAYGYTFGSGTRLTVV.

This clone has a handful of counts. This chain links TRBV7-2 with TRBJ2-2; unclear D gene. The CDR3 contains 19 residues. CDR1 is SGHTA and CDR2 is FQGNSA in the germline V gene. V lost 5 bases, J lost 4 bases, and 26 bases lay in between. The CDR3 loop reads CASSPRILGMKLSTGELFF. The CDR3 bases are TGTGCCAGCAGCCCCCGTATTCTGGGGATGAAGTTGAGCACCGGGGAGCTGTTTTTT.

This chain connects TRBV5-1 to TRBJ1-1; D remains ambiguous. The germline V gene has CDR1 SGHRS and CDR2 YFSETQ. The CDR3 spans 14 residues. V was clipped by 0 bases and J by 2 bases, with 8 bases between them. In DNA form, the CDR3 reads TGCGCCAGCAGCTTGGGTGGAATTAACACTGAAGCTTTCTTT. Translating it yields CASSLGGINTEAFF.

The V and J genes are TRBV29-1 and TRBJ1-2, with 11 bases identical to TRBD1. The CDR3 covers 15 residues. Germline V gene sequence: CDR1 SQVTM, CDR2 ANQGSEA. With 2 bases clipped from V and 6 bases from J, the junction kept 8 bases outside the gene matches. The CDR3, as DNA: TGCAGCGTTGAACAAACCTGGGACAGGGGGAATGGCTACACCTTC. Protein sequence: CSVEQTWDRGNGYTF.

This rearrangement joins TRBV10-3 to TRBJ2-2; D is unclear. CDR1 and CDR2 from the germline V gene are ENHRY and SYGVKD. The CDR3 is 14 residues long. V was trimmed by 3 bases and J by 0 bases, leaving 5 bases between them. Here the CDR3 reads CAISDISNTGELFF. The CDR3 region has the DNA TGTGCCATCAGTGACATTTCGAACACCGGGGAGCTGTTTTTT.

The chain recombines TRBV7-8 with TRBJ1-1, with a tentative D call TRBD1 (5 bases). Per germline, CDR1 SGHVS and CDR2 FQNEAQ. The CDR3 runs to 14 residues. V lost 4 bases and J lost 2, with 11 bases in between. CDR3 sequence: CASSYSRTNTEAFF. The CDR3 nucleotides read TGTGCCAGCAGCTATTCACGGACAAACACTGAAGCTTTCTTT.

V gene TRBV5-1 combines with J gene TRBJ2-7; 12 nucleotides align to TRBD1. In germline, CDR1 is SGHRS, CDR2 YFSETQ. The CDR3 runs to 14 residues. Trimming took 5 bases from V and 5 from J; bases not matched to a gene: 5. This CDR3 is CASSPGQGADEQYF. The CDR3 bases are TGCGCCAGCAGTCCGGGACAGGGGGCTGACGAGCAGTACTTC. Full variable domain (remainder filled in from reference TRBV5-1 and TRBJ2-7): KAGVTQTPRYLIKTRGQQVTLSCSPISGHRSVSWYQQTPGQGLQFLFEYFSETQRNKGNFPGRFSGRQFSNSRSEMNVSTLELGDSALYLCASSPGQGADEQYFGPGTRLTVT.

V gene TRBV7-2 combines with J gene TRBJ1-1; TRBD1 is a possible D gene (6 bases). Trimming pared 11 bases from V and 8 bases from J, leaving 18 bases between. The CDR3 has 12 residues. Germline V CDR1 and CDR2: SGHTA, FQGNSA. The CDR3: CASAIFGGEAFF. CDR3 nucleotides: TGTGCCTCGGCGATTTTCGGGGGCGAAGCTTTCTTT.

V and J are TRBV3-1 (or the pseudogene TRBV3-2) and TRBJ1-5, with 7 bases matching TRBD1. The CDR3 spans 14 residues. The V and J ends lost 4 bases and 6 bases, in that order; junction bases with no gene match: 6. Germline loops: CDR1 LGHDT, CDR2 YNNKEL (reference sequence). The CDR3 region is CASSPNAGGQPQHF. For the CDR3, the DNA is TGTGCCAGCAGCCCAAACGCAGGGGGTCAGCCCCAGCATTTT.

The chain combines TRBV18 with TRBJ2-3; D gene unclear. Germline CDR1 KGHSH, CDR2 LQKENI. V was shortened by 0 bases and J by 2 bases, with 0 bases between the two germline ends. The CDR3 totals 12 residues. This chain's CDR3 is CASSPPTDTQYF. CDR3 nucleotide sequence: TGTGCCAGCTCACCACCCACAGATACGCAGTATTTT.

This clone occurred a few times. The rearrangement links TRBV30 to TRBJ1-2; 7 bases fit TRBD1. Per germline, CDR1 GTSNPN and CDR2 SVGIG (reference sequence). V trimming: 3 bases; J trimming: 6 bases; junction bases outside the gene matches: 7. The CDR3 length is 13 residues. This CDR3 reads CAWRGGQPNGYTF. The CDR3 coding sequence is TGTGCCTGGAGGGGGGGACAGCCTAATGGCTACACCTTC.

This clone showed up just once. The rearrangement uses TRBV19 and TRBJ2-7; D is possibly TRBD1 or TRBD2 (5 bases each). Per the germline V gene, CDR1 is LNHDA and CDR2 is SQIVND (reference sequence). The V end lost 0 bases, the J end lost 6 bases, and 21 bases lay between the germline ends. The CDR3 contains 17 residues. The CDR3 nucleotides read TGTGCCAGTAGTATAGATCCACACCCAGGGACCTTCGCCGAGCAGTACTTC. This sequence encodes CASSIDPHPGTFAEQYF.

V gene TRBV11-3 combines with J gene TRBJ2-3, with 12 nucleotides matching TRBD2. The CDR3 consists of 15 residues. The junction had 8 bases not matched to a gene; V was cut back by 5 bases and J by 8 bases. Germline CDR1 SGHNT, CDR2 YENEEA. The CDR3 sequence is CASSPGLAGFATQYF. Here the CDR3 DNA reads TGTGCCAGCAGCCCAGGACTAGCGGGGTTCGCTACGCAGTATTTT.

The rearrangement links TRBV13 to TRBJ1-2; D gene unclear. This CDR3 is built from 14 residues. V shed 3 bases and J shed 3 bases, with 11 bases lying between them. CDR1 is PRHDT and CDR2 is FYEKMQ in the germline V gene (reference sequence). CDR3 residues: CASSFRVRDYGYTF. In DNA, the CDR3 is TGTGCCAGCAGCTTTCGGGTCAGAGACTATGGCTACACCTTC.